This TCR beta chain was retrieved from a study of blood T cell repertoires in COVID-19. The wider study: The United States, Italy and Spain provided the acute and convalescent COVID-19 samples. T cells, B-cell-depleted T cells, or PBMCs provided the cDNA or gDNA that served as material.

This CDR3 has 18 residues. With 0 bases clipped from V and 3 bases from J, the junction kept 10 bases outside the gene matches. Germline V lookup: CDR1 LGHNA, CDR2 YSLEER. Original handling: Reference gene primer amplification gave estimated nucleated cell counts. The repertoire was sequenced with immunoSEQ multiplex PCR; TCRdb's copy has only in-frame clones and lacks some. V and J calls and clone size are copied from that table; D and trimming were computed from the DNA. This table holds about 48,000 clones, about 85% found once. The receptor was derived from a woman in her sixties with acute or convalescent COVID-19. Sequenced material: peripheral blood. The J gene is TRBJ2-3, the V gene TRBV4-3; 9 bases are shared with TRBD2. The CDR3 loop is CASSQEAGRAGGTDTQYF. The DNA of the CDR3 is TGCGCCAGCAGCCAAGAGGCCGGCCGAGCGGGAGGTACAGATACGCAGTATTTT.